One and the same sample provided the 15 T cell receptor beta chains below, sequenced in a study of blood T cell repertoires in COVID-19. Method: immunoSEQ multiplex PCR; TCRdb's copy keeps in-frame clones and lacks some. The top ten clones hold more than 3.5% of a sample with some 120,000 clones, around 87% of them seen once. The sequenced sample was peripheral blood. These receptor sequences come from a woman aged 55-70 years with acute or convalescent COVID-19.

The chain has TRBV20-1 and TRBJ1-1; D is uncertain. V lost 6 bases, J lost 8 bases, and 13 bases lay in between. This CDR3 contains 11 residues. Germline V gives CDR1 DFQATT, CDR2 SNEGSKA (reference sequence). The CDR3 coding sequence is TGCAGTGCCGAGATATACGCGGAAGCTTTCTTT. It encodes CSAEIYAEAFF.

The chain joins TRBV6-5 to TRBJ1-1; TRBD1 might be the D (5 bases). The CDR3 extends over 13 amino acids. The V gene's germline CDR1 is MNHEY and CDR2 SVGAGI. The V end lost 5 bases, the J end lost 5 bases, and 12 bases lay between the germline ends. The CDR3 loop is CASSPTGVTEAFF. The CDR3 DNA reads as TGTGCCAGCAGTCCCACGGGGGTTACTGAAGCTTTCTTT.

This chain connects TRBV2 to TRBJ1-5; D unresolved. The CDR3 covers 15 residues. V gave up 9 bases and J gave up 1 base, with 16 bases separating them. The germline V gene has CDR1 SNHLY and CDR2 FYNNEI. The CDR3 coding sequence is TGTGCCAGTAAACATTCTCCGGGAAGCAATCAGCCCCAGCATTTT. This translates into CASKHSPGSNQPQHF.

On this clone: The sample carries other DNA sequences with the same CDR3. This sequence joins TRBV12-3 or TRBV12-4 and TRBJ2-3, with TRBD2 as a possible D gene (6 bases). This CDR3 is built from 12 residues. V gave up 5 bases and J gave up 5 bases, with 8 bases separating them. CDR3 protein: CASSPGGDTQYF. CDR3 bases: TGTGCCAGCAGTCCCGGGGGAGATACGCAGTATTTT.

In the case of this clone: One end of the junction is discordant with germline, which a read error may explain. This chain links TRBV19 with TRBJ1-1, with D perhaps TRBD1 (6 bases). The CDR3 length is 11 residues. Germline V gene data show CDR1 as LNHDA and CDR2 as SQIVND (reference sequence). The CDR3 DNA reads TGTGCCAGTAGTCACCTGGACAGAGCCCTTTTT. This sequence encodes CASSHLDRALF.

The chain employs TRBV4-2 and TRBJ1-2, with unresolved D. V lost 2 bases and J lost 6, with 16 bases in between. Germline V gene lookup returns CDR1 LGHNA and CDR2 YNFKEQ. The CDR3 contains 15 residues. The CDR3 protein is CASSQIAPGSNGYTF. In DNA form, the CDR3 reads TGTGCCAGCAGCCAAATCGCCCCGGGGAGTAATGGCTACACCTTC.

The CDR3 sequence is CASSPGQPTGELFF. CDR3 nucleotide sequence: TGTGCCAGCAGCCCGGGACAGCCCACCGGGGAGCTGTTTTTT. The V call is TRBV7-6, the J call TRBJ2-2; 7 nucleotides match TRBD1. This CDR3 region has 14 residues. CDR1 is SGHVS, CDR2 FNYEAQ, per germline. V lost 5 bases, J lost 4 bases, and 4 bases stayed unmatched.

This clone was observed once. V usage is TRBV18 and J usage is TRBJ2-5; the D gene is possibly TRBD1 (6 bases). Trimming stripped 3 bases from V and 4 bases from J, with 12 bases between. Germline V gene lookup returns CDR1 KGHSH and CDR2 LQKENI. This CDR3 contains 14 residues. CDR3 region: CASSPGLQGETQYF. CDR3 bases: TGTGCCAGCTCACCGGGGCTACAGGGAGAGACCCAGTACTTC.

This clone has a single count. The same CDR3 can be traced to other DNA sequences in this sample. V usage is TRBV7-9 and J usage is TRBJ1-2; D is possibly TRBD1 (6 bases). From germline, CDR1 is SEHNR and CDR2 FQNEAQ (reference sequence). V was clipped by 5 bases and J by 5 bases, with 9 bases between them. This CDR3 contains 12 residues. Here the CDR3 reads CASSVQGYGYTF. The CDR3 coding sequence is TGTGCCAGCAGCGTACAGGGTTATGGCTACACCTTC.

The V call is TRBV10-2, the J call TRBJ1-6, with 8 nucleotides matching TRBD1. Per the germline V gene, CDR1 is WSHSY and CDR2 is SAAADI. CDR3 size: 14 residues. With 7 bases clipped from V and 15 bases from J, the junction kept 14 bases outside the gene matches. The CDR3 sequence: CASNPGTGSSVLHF. In DNA, the CDR3 is TGCGCCAGCAACCCCGGGACAGGCTCCTCTGTCCTCCACTTT.

The chain joins TRBV19 to TRBJ1-2, with D unresolved. Trimming stripped 1 base from V and 4 bases from J, with 7 bases between. CDR1 is LNHDA, CDR2 SQIVND, per germline (reference sequence). This CDR3 is 13 amino acids long. CDR3 in amino acids: CASSIGLIYGYTF. The DNA of the CDR3 is TGTGCCAGTAGTATAGGACTGATCTATGGCTACACCTTC.

The chain links TRBV11-2 to TRBJ2-5; D is undetermined. The CDR3 runs 11 residues. The germline V gene encodes CDR1 SGHAT and CDR2 FQNNGV. The V end was cut by 3 bases, the J end by 6 bases, with 5 bases between. CDR3 amino acids: CASSFLKTQYF. In DNA form, the CDR3 reads TGTGCCAGCAGCTTTTTAAAGACCCAGTACTTC.

This clone was observed a few times. The chain has TRBV19 and TRBJ2-1; 11 nucleotides agree with TRBD2. Germline V CDR1 and CDR2: LNHDA, SQIVND (reference sequence). The CDR3 consists of 14 residues. The J segment lost 6 bases and the V segment lost 5 bases, leaving 3 bases of the junction unmatched. The CDR3 region has the DNA TGTGCCAGTAGTGGTAGCGGGAGGGCCAATGAGCAGTTCTTC. The encoded protein is CASSGSGRANEQFF.

This sequence joins TRBV5-1 and TRBJ2-3; maybe TRBD1 (6 bases). The germline gives CDR1 SGHRS, CDR2 YFSETQ. CDR3 length: 16 amino acids. V dropped 0 bases and J dropped 2 bases, with 13 bases sitting between them. The CDR3 loop reads CASSLAGGAFTDTQYF. Here the CDR3 DNA reads TGCGCCAGCAGCTTGGCTGGGGGCGCATTCACAGATACGCAGTATTTT. The entire variable domain, with the rest obtained from reference TRBV5-1 and TRBJ2-3, is as follows: KAGVTQTPRYLIKTRGQQVTLSCSPISGHRSVSWYQQTPGQGLQFLFEYFSETQRNKGNFPGRFSGRQFSNSRSEMNVSTLELGDSALYLCASSLAGGAFTDTQYFGPGTRLTVL.

Only one count was recorded for this clone. V usage is TRBV5-1 and J usage is TRBJ2-3; 14 bases agree with TRBD2. CDR1 SGHRS and CDR2 YFSETQ come from the germline V gene. The ends lost 3 bases at V and 3 bases at J; junction bases unmatched: 3. The CDR3 is made up of 16 amino acids. The CDR3 nucleotides are TGCGCCAGCAGCTCGGGACTAGCGGGAGATACAGATACGCAGTATTTT. It encodes CASSSGLAGDTDTQYF.